Listed below are T cell receptor beta chains from one sample, sequenced in a study of T cells in localized non-small cell lung cancer. The repertoire was sequenced with immunoSEQ multiplex PCR; TCRdb's copy has only in-frame clones and lacks some. This table has around 30,000 clones, around 90% appearing once. The source material was PBMCs, sampled before any cancer treatment. The source is a man aged 35-69 years with stage II lung adenocarcinoma. Each CDR3 is given with its conserved first and last residue. Fields, in order: clone size, V gene, J gene, D gene, CDR3 DNA, CDR3 protein. The D gene is left open where the match is weak. A row's size may be missing; if present it is once, few, many or a size class.

>once|TRBV9|TRBJ2-3|.
TGTGCCAGCAGCGCGGGTACTAGCACAGATACGCAGTATTTT
CASSAGTSTDTQYF
>.|TRBV27|TRBJ2-5|TRBD1
TGTGCCAGCAGTTCCCATCGGACAGGGGGCGGGGAGACCCAGTACTTC
CASSSHRTGGGETQYF
>.|TRBV27|TRBJ1-5|TRBD1
TGTGCCAGCAGTTTAACAGGGGGAAGGAATCAGCCCCAGCATTTT
CASSLTGGRNQPQHF
>.|TRBV28|TRBJ1-1|.
TGTGCCAGCATGACTACTAGACCGTTTGAAGCTTTCTTT
CASMTTRPFEAFF
>.|TRBV6-4|TRBJ2-7|TRBD1
TGTGCCAGCAGTGACCCTGACAGGGAAGGCGAGCAGTACTTC
CASSDPDREGEQYF
>.|TRBV14|TRBJ2-7|.
TGTGCCAGCAGCCCTCACGGGACGGCCCCCTACGAGCAGTACTTC
CASSPHGTAPYEQYF
>.|TRBV28|TRBJ2-6|.
TGTGCCTCACAAGGGCCGAACTCTGGGGCCAACGTCCTGACTTTC
CASQGPNSGANVLTF
>.|TRBV19|TRBJ2-1|.
TGTGCCAGTATTGGCTTGCGGACCAACCGAAACAATGAGCAGTTCTTC
CASIGLRTNRNNEQFF
>.|TRBV11-2|TRBJ2-1|.
TGTGCCAGCAGCTTAGTATCGGACTACAGCAATGAGCAGTTCTTC
CASSLVSDYSNEQFF
>.|TRBV6-5|TRBJ1-1|.
TGTGCCAGCAGTTACGGCGTGAGGGGCCTCAACACTGAAGCTTTCTTT
CASSYGVRGLNTEAFF
>.|TRBV6-6|TRBJ2-3|.
TGTGCCAGCAGTTATGGGCTAGCGTGGAGCACAGATACGCAGTATTTT
CASSYGLAWSTDTQYF
>.|TRBV7-9|TRBJ1-2|.
TGTGCCAGCAGCCCTCTTGGGGCGGCTGGCTACACCTTC
CASSPLGAAGYTF
>.|TRBV7-2|TRBJ1-1|TRBD1
TGTGCCAGCAGCAAACAGGGGGCAACTGAAGCTTTCTTT
CASSKQGATEAFF
>.|TRBV19|TRBJ2-1|.
TGTGCCAGTAGTATCCACCCGGTACAGGCCGCGGAGCAGTTCTTC
CASSIHPVQAAEQFF
>.|TRBV21-1|TRBJ2-3|.
TGTGCCAGCCCCCTATCGGTTATGGACCCCAACCAAAGGGTGGATACGCAGTATTTT
CASPLSVMDPNQRVDTQYF
>.|TRBV2|TRBJ2-7|.
TGTGCCAGCAAGGCCGACAGCTCCTACGAGCAGTACTTC
CASKADSSYEQYF
>.|TRBV7-9|TRBJ2-3|TRBD2
TGTGCCAGCAGCTTAGGACGTGGGACTAGCCGTGATACGCAGTATTTT
CASSLGRGTSRDTQYF
>.|TRBV6-4|TRBJ2-6|.
TGTGCCAGCAGTGGGGGTTTGTCAGGCTCTGGGGCCAACGTCCTGACTTTC
CASSGGLSGSGANVLTF
>once|TRBV5-8|TRBJ1-3|.
TGTGCCAGCAGCGGAGGACCGGGACGGAGCTCTGGAAACACCATATATTTT
CASSGGPGRSSGNTIYF
>.|TRBV5-5|TRBJ2-7|TRBD2
TGTGCCAGCAGCTTAAGGACTAGCGGACTCTCCTACGAGCAGTACTTC
CASSLRTSGLSYEQYF
>.|TRBV7-9|TRBJ2-1|.
TGTGCCAGCAGCTTAGATGGGGGAGCCTACAATGAGCAGTTCTTC
CASSLDGGAYNEQFF
>.|TRBV29-1|TRBJ1-5|.
TGCAGCGTTGAAGATGGGGGCTCTAATCAGCCCCAGCATTTT
CSVEDGGSNQPQHF
>.|TRBV6-1|TRBJ2-1|.
TGTGCCAGCAGTGTAAAAGCTAATTTGGAGCAGTTCTTC
CASSVKANLEQFF
>.|TRBV7-8|TRBJ1-2|.
TGTGCCAGCAGCTTAGCCAGTGGGCAGGGGTATGGCTACACCTTC
CASSLASGQGYGYTF
>.|TRBV5-8|TRBJ2-3|.
TGTGCCAGCAGCTTTGATATCGGGACAGATACGCAGTATTTT
CASSFDIGTDTQYF
>.|TRBV5-1|TRBJ1-1|TRBD1
TGCGCCAGCGCCAAGGTTGGGACAGGGGGCGCAAACACTGAAGCTTTCTTT
CASAKVGTGGANTEAFF
>.|TRBV6-1|TRBJ2-4|TRBD1
TGTGCCAGCAGTGAAGCGCTGGGGACAGGGGTCAACATTCAGTACTTC
CASSEALGTGVNIQYF
>.|TRBV5-1|TRBJ1-2|TRBD1
TGCGCCAGCAGCTTGGGGACAGGGGGGTTAGATGGCTACACCTTC
CASSLGTGGLDGYTF
>.|TRBV5-1|TRBJ1-5|.
TGCGCCAGCAGCTTAGACAGTCCGGTTTATCAGCCCCAGCATTTT
CASSLDSPVYQPQHF
>.|TRBV7-2|TRBJ2-1|.
TGTGCCAGCAGCTATAGCCGGGCCGGGAATGAGCAGTTCTTC
CASSYSRAGNEQFF
>.|TRBV5-1|TRBJ2-3|.
TGCGCCAGCAGTCCAGGGGATTCAGATACGCAGTATTTT
CASSPGDSDTQYF
>.|TRBV20-1|TRBJ1-2|.
TGCAGTGCTTCCGGGGGCAGCGGCTGCACCTTC
CSASGGSGCTF
>.|TRBV19|TRBJ2-7|.
TGTGCCAGTAGTTGGGACACCGCCTCCTACGAGCAGTACTTC
CASSWDTASYEQYF
>.|TRBV28|TRBJ1-5|TRBD1
TGTGCCAGCAGTTTGCCGAGGACAGGCAATCGGCCCCAGCATTTT
CASSLPRTGNRPQHF
>.|TRBV28|TRBJ2-5|TRBD1
TGTGCCAGCTCCGGGACAGTGTACCAAGAGACCCAGTACTTC
CASSGTVYQETQYF
>once|TRBV7-9|TRBJ2-1|TRBD2
TGTGCCATTCAGCTTATAACTAGCGGAGGGAATGAGCAGTTCTTC
CAIQLITSGGNEQFF
>.|TRBV5-1|TRBJ1-5|TRBD1
TGCGCCAGCAGCCTGACAGGGGGTAGCAATCAGCCCCAGCATTTT
CASSLTGGSNQPQHF
>once|TRBV2|TRBJ2-3|.
TGTGCCAGCAGTGAAGGGACTATTGGTACGCAGTATTTT
CASSEGTIGTQYF
>.|TRBV10-1|TRBJ2-7|TRBD1
TGCGCCAGCAGGACCGGGACAGGGGGCCGATACGAGCAGTACTTC
CASRTGTGGRYEQYF
>.|TRBV5-6|TRBJ2-7|TRBD2
TGTGCCAGTGGGGTAGGGCCGGGACTAGGATACGAGCAGTACTTC
CASGVGPGLGYEQYF
>.|TRBV4-2|TRBJ2-3|TRBD2
TGTGCCAGCAGCCAAGAGACTAGCGGGGGCGCAGATACGCAGTATTTT
CASSQETSGGADTQYF
>.|TRBV27|TRBJ1-1|.
TGTGCCAGCAGTTTATCGGTCAGGGGAAACACTGAAGCTTTCTTT
CASSLSVRGNTEAFF
>.|TRBV28|TRBJ1-1|.
TGTGCCAGCAGTTTAGCAGAGAACACTGAAGCTTTCTTT
CASSLAENTEAFF
>.|TRBV5-1|TRBJ2-5|TRBD2
TGCGCCAGCAGCGGCGGGGGGAGCCAAGAGACCCAGTACTTC
CASSGGGSQETQYF
>.|TRBV2|TRBJ1-3|.
TGTGCCAGCAGTGTAGACAGTTCGGGGCCGGGCACCATATATTTT
CASSVDSSGPGTIYF
>.|TRBV27|TRBJ1-6|.
TGTGCCAGCAGTGCCTCTACCCTTTTTTATAATTCACCCCTCCACTTT
CASSASTLFYNSPLHF
>.|TRBV7-9|TRBJ2-1|.
TGTGCCAGCAGCTTATATGAGGACGCCAATGAGCAGTTCTTC
CASSLYEDANEQFF
>.|TRBV11-1|TRBJ1-5|.
TGTGCCAGCAGCGTCGGGGGGGAGAGCAATCAGCCCCAGCATTTT
CASSVGGESNQPQHF